Listed below are T cell receptor beta chains from one sample, sequenced in a study of cytomegalovirus exposure and HLA in healthy donors. Some clones are missing from TCRdb's copy, which holds only in-frame ones; the method was immunoSEQ multiplex PCR. The sample includes around 160,000 clones, 70% to 80% of them seen just once. The sequenced material came from PBMCs. These receptors were obtained from a man aged 18 to 30 in good health and CMV-seropositive. The CDR3 runs from the conserved cysteine through the conserved F or W. A D gene is named only where the DNA matches it firmly. Clone size is given for some rows only: seen once, a few or many times, or a class if the clone is expanded.

abundance | d_gene | j_gene | v_gene | CDR3nt | CDR3aa
- | TRBD1 | TRBJ1-1 | TRBV5-1 | TGCGCCAGCAGCCTCCAACAGGGGATGTACACTGAAGCTTTCTTT | CASSLQQGMYTEAFF
- | TRBD1 | TRBJ1-2 | TRBV20-1 | TGCGCAGGACAGGGGGATGGCTACACCTTC | CAGQGDGYTF
- | TRBD2 | TRBJ2-1 | TRBV11-2 | TGTGCCAGCAGCCTCAGACTAGCGGGAGGATACAATGAGCAGTTCTTC | CASSLRLAGGYNEQFF
- | - | TRBJ1-2 | TRBV2 | TGTGCCAGTCGCAGGGAACCCCTCTTAACCTTC | CASRREPLLTF
- | TRBD2 | TRBJ2-1 | TRBV7-9 | TGTGCCAGCAGTATCCGACCCGGGACTACCGACAATGAGCAGTTCTTC | CASSIRPGTTDNEQFF
- | - | TRBJ1-3 | TRBV5-1 | TGCGCCAGCAGCGAAACAGGGCCTTCCTCTGGAAACACCATATATTTT | CASSETGPSSGNTIYF
- | - | TRBJ1-3 | TRBV5-1 | TGCGCCAGCAGCGCGGACAGTTGGTTGGGAAACACCATATATTTT | CASSADSWLGNTIYF
once | - | TRBJ2-7 | TRBV19 | TGTGCCAGTAGTATCCTCATGAATGGAGGCTACGAGCAGTACTTC | CASSILMNGGYEQYF
- | TRBD1 | TRBJ2-2 | TRBV19 | TGTGCCAGTAGTACCCTCGTCAGGGGGTACACCGGGGAGCTGTTTTTT | CASSTLVRGYTGELFF
- | - | TRBJ1-1 | TRBV28 | TGTGCCAGCACGTTAGCAGTGGGGAACACTGAAGCTTTCTTT | CASTLAVGNTEAFF
- | TRBD1 | TRBJ1-3 | TRBV11-2 | TGTGCCAGCAGCGCCCGGGACAGGGGTAGAAACACCATATATTTT | CASSARDRGRNTIYF
- | - | TRBJ1-1 | TRBV2 | TGTGCCAGCAGTGGGGGCCTCGGGCTTAAGAAGAACACTGAAGCTTTCTTT | CASSGGLGLKKNTEAFF
- | - | TRBJ1-2 | TRBV5-4 | TGTGCCAGCAGCTTGGACTCTCTCTTGGGGGCGCATGGCTACACCTTC | CASSLDSLLGAHGYTF
once | - | TRBJ1-2 | TRBV5-4 | TGTGCCAGCAGCCCACAGGGCGTGAACTATGGCTACACCTTC | CASSPQGVNYGYTF
few | - | TRBJ2-7 | TRBV5-6 | TGTGCCAGCAGCTTGGGCCAGGGGGGCCACGAGCAGTACTTC | CASSLGQGGHEQYF
- | - | TRBJ1-1 | TRBV11-2 | TGTGCCAGCAGATACGGGGCAGCGGGAGCTTTCTTT | CASRYGAAGAFF
few | TRBD1 | TRBJ2-7 | TRBV19 | TGTGCCAGTAGTATAGGACAGGGGCCTTCCTACGAGCAGTACTTC | CASSIGQGPSYEQYF
- | TRBD2 | TRBJ2-5 | TRBV5-1 | TGCGCCAGCAGCTTTTCCGCGGGAGGCCAAGAGACCCAGTACTTC | CASSFSAGGQETQYF
- | - | TRBJ2-1 | TRBV27 | TGTGCCAGCAGTTTATCGGGCGGGACGGGCTACAATGAGCAGTTCTTC | CASSLSGGTGYNEQFF
few | - | TRBJ2-7 | TRBV5-1 | TGCGCCAGCAGCTTGGCCAACGAGCAGTACTTC | CASSLANEQYF
once | - | TRBJ1-3 | TRBV7-9 | TGTGCCAGCAGCATACAACCCTCTGGAAACACCATATATTTT | CASSIQPSGNTIYF
few | - | TRBJ1-1 | TRBV4-2 | TGTGCCAGCAGCCCCAGGGCTGGGGACACTGAAGCTTTCTTT | CASSPRAGDTEAFF
- | - | TRBJ2-7 | TRBV5-1 | TGCGCCAGCAGCCTGCGTGTTTTCTCCTACGAGCAGTACTTC | CASSLRVFSYEQYF
- | - | TRBJ2-1 | TRBV28 | TGTGCCAGCAGTTTACTAAGCTCCTACAATGAGCAGTTCTTC | CASSLLSSYNEQFF
- | - | TRBJ2-4 | TRBV11-2 | TGTGCCAGCAGCTTTCGGGGGGCCCTAGCCAAAAACATTCAGTACTTC | CASSFRGALAKNIQYF
- | TRBD1 | TRBJ1-3 | TRBV15 | TGTGCCACCAGCGAGGGACAGGGGGCTGGAAACACCATATATTTT | CATSEGQGAGNTIYF
- | - | TRBJ1-4 | TRBV2 | TGTGCCAGCAGCGCCGCAAGCGGTGTTGAAAAACTGTTTTTT | CASSAASGVEKLFF
few | TRBD1 | TRBJ1-1 | TRBV6-1 | TGTGCCACCGTACAGGGGTTGAACACTGAAGCTTTCTTT | CATVQGLNTEAFF
- | - | TRBJ2-7 | TRBV9 | TGTGCCAGCAGCGTAGGTGACAGATCCTCCGGCGAGCAGTACTTC | CASSVGDRSSGEQYF
few | - | TRBJ1-5 | TRBV4-2 | TGTGCCAGCAGCCAAGATGAGGGCGCAGGACAGCCCCAGCATTTT | CASSQDEGAGQPQHF
- | TRBD2 | TRBJ2-7 | TRBV7-9 | TGTGCCAGCAGCTTATCCGAGGGACTAGCGGCATCCTACGAGCAGTACTTC | CASSLSEGLAASYEQYF
- | - | TRBJ2-1 | TRBV30 | TGTGCCTGGAGCGCACAGGGTGAGCAGTTCTTC | CAWSAQGEQFF
- | - | TRBJ2-6 | TRBV4-1 | TGCGCCAGCAGCCATAACAGGGCTGGGGCCAACGTCCTGACTTTC | CASSHNRAGANVLTF
- | - | TRBJ1-5 | TRBV30 | TGTGCCTGGAGTGTAAGAGAGAATCAGCCCCAGCATTTT | CAWSVRENQPQHF
- | TRBD1 | TRBJ1-3 | TRBV7-9 | TGTGCCAGCAGCCAGACAGGGTCAGGGAACACCATATATTTT | CASSQTGSGNTIYF
- | TRBD2 | TRBJ2-3 | TRBV19 | TGTGCCAGTAGTATATCAGGGAGGGGCACAGATACGCAGTATTTT | CASSISGRGTDTQYF
once | - | TRBJ1-3 | TRBV18 | TGTGCCAGCTCACCAACCGGTGCAAGCTCTGGAAACACCATATATTTT | CASSPTGASSGNTIYF
- | - | TRBJ2-1 | TRBV4-1 | TGCGCCAGCAGCCAAGGAGGAGGTCAGTGGAATGAGCAGTTCTTC | CASSQGGGQWNEQFF
- | TRBD1 | TRBJ2-4 | TRBV10-1 | TGCGCCACCCTCTGGACAGGTCTAGCCAAAAACATTCAGTACTTC | CATLWTGLAKNIQYF
- | TRBD2 | TRBJ2-7 | TRBV5-1 | TGCGCCAGCAGCTCTCGTGGGGGGGCCTACGAGCAGTACTTC | CASSSRGGAYEQYF
- | - | TRBJ2-1 | TRBV7-2 | TGTGCCAGCAGCCCAGCCGGGACAGAGCAGTTCTTC | CASSPAGTEQFF
few | TRBD1 | TRBJ1-1 | TRBV4-1 | TGCGCCAGCGCGGACCCACGACAGGGCCTCACTGAAGCTTTCTTT | CASADPRQGLTEAFF
- | - | TRBJ1-3 | TRBV7-6 | TGTGCCAGCAGCCCTCACCCTACAGGGCCCGGAAACACCATATATTTT | CASSPHPTGPGNTIYF
- | TRBD1 | TRBJ1-2 | TRBV6-1 | TGTGCCAGCAGCGTGGACAGGGCATTCTCCTATGGCTACACCTTC | CASSVDRAFSYGYTF
- | - | TRBJ1-2 | TRBV19 | TGTGCCAGTAGTATTGGACAGATAGATGGCTACACCTTC | CASSIGQIDGYTF
- | TRBD2 | TRBJ2-7 | TRBV15 | TGTGCCACCAGCAGAGATCCCCCTCTGACTAGCGGGAGGGTTCCCGAGCAGTACTTC | CATSRDPPLTSGRVPEQYF
- | TRBD2 | TRBJ2-7 | TRBV5-6 | TGTGCCAGCAGCTTGGTGGGACTAGCGTCGAATCCTAAGGACTACGAGCAGTACTTC | CASSLVGLASNPKDYEQYF
- | - | TRBJ1-2 | TRBV5-1 | TGCGCCAGCAGCTTGGCACAGGGCTATGGCTACACCTTC | CASSLAQGYGYTF
- | - | TRBJ1-1 | TRBV11-2 | TGTGCCAGCAGCCAGGAGGGGACGGCTCGGAACACTGAAGCTTTCTTT | CASSQEGTARNTEAFF
- | - | TRBJ2-7 | TRBV7-8 | TGTGCCAGCACCCATAGCTTGGAGTACGAGCAGTACTTC | CASTHSLEYEQYF